Below, 5 T cell receptor beta chains from the same sample are listed, as sequenced in a study of cytomegalovirus exposure and HLA in healthy donors. The PCR was carried out with 60 Vbeta primers and 13 Jbeta primers. The repertoire was sequenced with immunoSEQ multiplex PCR; TCRdb's copy has only in-frame clones and lacks some. Of 200,000 to 250,000 clones listed, approximately 78% are singletons. Input material: PBMCs. These receptors came from a male donor in good health and CMV-seronegative.

V usage is TRBV7-8 and J usage is TRBJ2-7, with 10 positions matching TRBD2. The CDR3 is 14 residues long. Germline V CDR1 and CDR2: SGHVS, FQNEAQ. J lost 1 base, V lost 6 bases, and 3 bases had no gene match. The CDR3 sequence: CASSWTSGSYEQYF. DNA for the CDR3: TGTGCCAGCAGTTGGACTAGCGGTTCCTACGAGCAGTACTTC.

This clone occurred once. This sequence joins TRBV6-1 and TRBJ2-3, with D perhaps TRBD1 (6 bases). This CDR3 comprises 15 residues. Germline assignment: CDR1 MNHNS and CDR2 SASEGT. Trimming pared 6 bases from V and 2 bases from J, leaving 15 bases between. DNA for the CDR3: TGTGCCAGCAGCCCTCGGACAGTCCCCACAGATACGCAGTATTTT. Residues: CASSPRTVPTDTQYF.

The chain carries TRBV9 and TRBJ1-5; 8 bases are shared with TRBD1. Germline-derived CDR1 and CDR2 are SGDLS and YYNGEE. This CDR3 comprises 18 residues. V was clipped by 4 bases and J by 3 bases; unmatched bases: 15. The CDR3 loop is CASSQSSGLDRANQPQHF. The DNA of the CDR3 is TGTGCCAGCAGCCAAAGCTCCGGTCTGGACAGGGCCAATCAGCCCCAGCATTTT. The whole variable domain, remainder taken from reference TRBV9 and TRBJ1-5, is DSGVTQTPKHLITATGQRVTLRCSPRSGDLSVYWYQQSLDQGLQFLIQYYNGEERAKGNILERFSAQQFPDLHSELNLSSLELGDSALYFCASSQSSGLDRANQPQHFGDGTRLSIL.

V usage is TRBV6-6 and J usage is TRBJ2-7; D is undetermined. In germline, CDR1 is MNHNY, CDR2 SVGAGI (reference sequence). This CDR3 is 13 amino acids long. V lost 6 bases to trimming and J lost 0 bases, with 9 bases between them. The CDR3: CASSRTYSYEQYF. CDR3 sequence (DNA): TGTGCCAGCAGCCGCACCTACTCCTACGAGCAGTACTTC.

This clone turned up a few times. The V call is TRBV19, the J call TRBJ2-3, with D possibly TRBD2 on 6 matching bases. The CDR3 consists of 17 residues. In germline, CDR1 is LNHDA, CDR2 SQIVND (reference sequence). The ends were cut back, 6 bases at V and 2 bases at J, with 21 bases in the middle. As DNA, the CDR3 is TGTGCCAGTAGACCTCGCGGGACTCTAGTTCCCACAGATACGCAGTATTTT. Protein sequence: CASRPRGTLVPTDTQYF.